These 5 T cell receptor beta chains were all obtained from the same sample, sequenced in a study of cytomegalovirus exposure and HLA in healthy donors. The PCR made use of 60 Vbeta and 13 Jbeta primers. Profiling relied on immunoSEQ multiplex PCR, and the TCRdb table lists in-frame clones only, not all of them. Among about 160,000 clones, about 65% were seen once, and the ten largest hold 7.1%. The sequencing sample was made of PBMCs. Receptors were obtained from a man aged 35 to 55 in good health and CMV-seropositive.

The count of this clone is one. DNA of the CDR3: TGTGCCAGCAGCTTAGTTGGCACAGGGGGCCAGTACTTC. It is translated as CASSLVGTGGQYF. This chain uses TRBV7-2 with TRBJ2-7; TRBD1 matches 9 bases. This CDR3 spans 13 amino acids. Germline V gene sequence: CDR1 SGHTA, CDR2 FQGNSA. J lost 10 bases, V lost 1 base, and 5 bases had no gene match.

In DNA form, the CDR3 reads TGCGCCAGCAGTGCTCTACAGGGGGCGAATTCACCCCTCCACTTT. Amino acids: CASSALQGANSPLHF. The rearrangement uses TRBV10-2 and TRBJ1-6; 9 bases are shared with TRBD1. Germline CDR1 reads WSHSY; CDR2 reads SAAADI. This CDR3 contains 15 residues. V lost 4 bases and J lost 7; bases outside the gene matches: 5.

The rearrangement links TRBV6-1 to TRBJ2-7; 8 bases line up with TRBD1. The CDR3 extends over 16 amino acids. The germline V gene has CDR1 MNHNS and CDR2 SASEGT. The V and J ends lost 3 bases and 2 bases, in that order; junction bases with no gene match: 9. The CDR3 sequence: CASSERRTGPPYEQYF. The CDR3, as DNA: TGTGCCAGCAGTGAGAGACGGACAGGGCCTCCCTACGAGCAGTACTTC.

The chain carries TRBV7-2 and TRBJ2-3, with D perhaps TRBD2 (6 bases). CDR1 SGHTA and CDR2 FQGNSA come from the germline V gene. This CDR3 is built from 13 residues. V lost 4 bases and J 4 bases, leaving 9 bases between the germline ends. The CDR3 region is CASSSGVSDTQYF. The CDR3 bases are TGTGCCAGCAGCTCGGGGGTTTCAGATACGCAGTATTTT.

The chain has TRBV6-5 and TRBJ2-2; possibly TRBD1 for D (6 bases). Trimming took 6 bases from V and 6 from J, leaving 17 bases between them. Germline V gives CDR1 MNHEY, CDR2 SVGAGI. The CDR3 length is 15 residues. CDR3 region: CASSPQGGTPGELFF. DNA of the CDR3: TGTGCCAGCAGCCCTCAAGGGGGTACGCCCGGGGAGCTGTTTTTT.